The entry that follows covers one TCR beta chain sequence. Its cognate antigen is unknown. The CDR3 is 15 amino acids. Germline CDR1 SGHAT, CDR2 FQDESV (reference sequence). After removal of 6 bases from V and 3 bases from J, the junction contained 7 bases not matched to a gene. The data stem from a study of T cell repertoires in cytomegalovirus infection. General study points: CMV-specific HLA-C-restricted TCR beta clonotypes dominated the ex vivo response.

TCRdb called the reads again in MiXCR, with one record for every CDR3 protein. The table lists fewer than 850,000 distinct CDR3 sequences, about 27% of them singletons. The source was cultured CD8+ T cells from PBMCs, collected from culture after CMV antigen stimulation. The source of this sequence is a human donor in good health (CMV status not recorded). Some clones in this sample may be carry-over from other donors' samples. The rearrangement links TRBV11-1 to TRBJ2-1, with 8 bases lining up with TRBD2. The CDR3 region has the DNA TGTGCCAGCAGGATTACCGGGACTAGCTACAATGAGCAGTTCTTC. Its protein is CASRITGTSYNEQFF.